This record looks at one TCR beta chain sequence and its context. Its specificity is not known. This record belongs to a study of T cell responses to AZD1222 COVID-19 vaccine. Study-level points and caveats: Baseline serology detected seropositivity in only six AZD1222 recipients. Mostly white British, mostly female donors; authors suggested clonal diversity may be underestimated. Repertoire samples came only from after the peak T cell response.

TCRdb's copy holds only in-frame clones and misses some; the assay was immunoSEQ multiplex PCR. The table lists roughly 190,000 clones, approximately 90% of them singletons, with roughly 3.5% in the top ten. The V end was cut by 4 bases, the J end by 5 bases, with 11 bases between. The V gene's germline CDR1 is MDHEN and CDR2 SYDVKM. This CDR3 spans 13 amino acids. The material sequenced was peripheral blood, taken 28 days after the second AZD1222 dose. V is TRBV28 and J is TRBJ1-2; TRBD1 might be the D (6 bases). This sequence originates from an adult who received the AZD1222 COVID-19 vaccine. The CDR3 region is CASSSEGGYGYTF. Written as DNA, the CDR3 is TGTGCCAGCAGTTCTGAAGGGGGTTATGGCTACACCTTC.